This T cell receptor beta chain emerged from a study of blood T cell repertoires in COVID-19. At the level of the study: The United States, Italy and Spain supplied acute and convalescent COVID-19 samples. In each case, the material was cDNA or gDNA derived from T cells, B-cell-depleted T cells, or PBMCs.

Source study methods: Scientists estimated how many nucleated cells there were by amplifying reference gene primers. Assay used: immunoSEQ multiplex PCR; TCRdb lists only in-frame clones, some missing. That table supplies the V and J calls and clone size; D and trimming were determined from the DNA. The sample lists about 210,000 clones; 82% were seen once. Germline V gene data show CDR1 as SGHRS and CDR2 as YFSETQ. Trimming at V came to 0 bases and at J to 4 bases, leaving 4 bases not matched to a gene. CDR3 size: 15 residues. The chain uses TRBV5-1 and TRBJ1-2; TRBD1 aligns across 9 bases. Material for sequencing was peripheral blood. The source of this sequence is a woman between 40 and 55 years old with acute or convalescent COVID-19. The CDR3 coding sequence is TGCGCCAGCAGCTTGGCACCGGGACAGGGCTATGGCTACACCTTC. Translation: CASSLAPGQGYGYTF.